These 12 T cell receptor beta chains originate from one sample sequenced in a study of response to subunit inactivated influenza vaccine. TCRdb ran MiXCR on the RT-PCR reads and lists one entry per CDR3 protein. The top ten clones hold less than 9% of a sample with approximately 700,000 distinct CDR3 sequences, 14% of them seen once. Sequenced here: PBMCs from blood, sampled roughly 2 weeks before vaccination. Source of these receptors: a man over 45 who received an inactivated influenza vaccine.

The table lists this clonotype with a few counts. This chain connects TRBV5-5 to TRBJ1-2, with D possibly TRBD1 on 5 matching bases. The CDR3 loop spans 16 amino acids. The germline V gene encodes CDR1 SGHKS and CDR2 YYEKEE (reference sequence). V lost 0 bases and J 7 bases, leaving 19 bases between the germline ends. DNA of the CDR3: TGTGCCAGCAGCTTGGGGTGGGGCAAAGACATTGGTGGCTACACCTTC. Translating it yields CASSLGWGKDIGGYTF. The whole variable domain, remainder taken from reference TRBV5-5 and TRBJ1-2, is DAGVTQSPTHLIKTRGQQVTLRCSPISGHKSVSWYQQVLGQGPQFIFQYYEKEERGRGNFPDRFSARQFPNYSSELNVNALLLGDSALYLCASSLGWGKDIGGYTFGSGTRLTVV.

The V gene is TRBV12-3 or TRBV12-4, the J gene TRBJ2-1; perhaps TRBD1 as D (5 bases). With 3 bases removed from V and 10 bases from J, the gap between germline ends came to 7 bases. This CDR3 spans 11 amino acids. The CDR3 spells CASSLTDEQFF. DNA of the CDR3: TGTGCCAGCAGTTTGACAGACGAGCAGTTCTTC.

The CDR3: CAIGPRWENEQYF. The DNA for the CDR3 is TGTGCCATCGGTCCTAGGTGGGAGAACGAGCAGTACTTC. The genes are TRBV10-3 and TRBJ2-7; D may be TRBD2 (5 bases). There are 13 residues in the CDR3. V was shortened by 8 bases and J by 5 bases, with 16 bases between the two germline ends. Looked up from germline, CDR1 is ENHRY and CDR2 is SYGVKD.

This clonotype was seen only a few times. The chain employs TRBV12-3 or TRBV12-4 and TRBJ1-1, with TRBD1 as a possible D gene (6 bases). The germline V and J ends were trimmed by 4 bases and 0 bases, with 9 bases remaining between them. The CDR3 spans 14 residues. This CDR3 reads CASSYTGMNTEAFF. The CDR3 DNA reads TGTGCCAGCAGTTATACAGGGATGAACACTGAAGCTTTCTTT.

The rearrangement links TRBV14 to TRBJ1-1; D remains ambiguous. This CDR3 has 14 amino acids. Looked up from germline, CDR1 is SGHDN and CDR2 is FVKESK. Trimming cost V 0 bases and J 6 bases, with 11 bases left between them. In DNA, the CDR3 is TGTGCCAGCAGCCAAGATTCGTCCGGCTCTGAAGCTTTCTTT. It encodes CASSQDSSGSEAFF.

This sequence joins TRBV6-2 or TRBV6-3 and TRBJ2-7, with a possible D match to TRBD2 (5 bases). CDR1 and CDR2 from the germline V gene are MNHEY and SVGEGT. This CDR3 comprises 15 residues. Trimming cost V 6 bases and J 0 bases, with 15 bases left between them. This chain's CDR3 is CASSRRVGNSYEQYF. In DNA, the CDR3 is TGTGCCAGCAGCCGGCGGGTTGGGAACTCCTACGAGCAGTACTTC.

The rearrangement links TRBV20-1 to TRBJ1-1, with D unresolved. Germline loops: CDR1 DFQATT, CDR2 SNEGSKA (reference sequence). V shed 5 bases and J shed 3 bases, with 10 bases lying between them. The CDR3 length is 12 residues. The CDR3 bases are TGCAGTGCTCCGACCGTATACACTGAAGCTTTCTTT. It yields the protein CSAPTVYTEAFF.

This clonotype appeared a few times. The V and J genes are TRBV2 and TRBJ1-3; the D is unclear. Germline V gene sequence: CDR1 SNHLY, CDR2 FYNNEI. Deletions cut 4 bases from V and 2 bases from J, with 12 bases between. The CDR3 length is 15 residues. CDR3 in amino acids: CASSVIPGTGNTIYF. CDR3 nucleotide sequence: TGTGCCAGCAGTGTAATCCCGGGAACTGGAAACACCATATATTTT. Combining the CDR3 with reference TRBV2 and TRBJ1-3 gives the whole variable domain EPEVTQTPSHQVTQMGQEVILRCVPISNHLYFYWYRQILGQKVEFLVSFYNNEISEKSEIFDDQFSVERPDGSNFTLKIRSTKLEDSAMYFCASSVIPGTGNTIYFGEGSWLTVV.

The rearrangement joins TRBV6-2 or TRBV6-3 to TRBJ2-1; no clear D gene. There are 13 residues in the CDR3. Germline values: CDR1 MNHEY, CDR2 SVGEGT. V lost 0 bases, J lost 10 bases, and 10 bases lay in between. The CDR3 loop is CASSYSGVREQFF. The CDR3 coding sequence is TGTGCCAGCAGTTACTCGGGTGTTCGAGAGCAGTTCTTC.

CDR3 DNA: TGCGCCAGCAGCTTGGAGGCTGCAAGCTCACCCCTCCACTTT. It encodes CASSLEAASSPLHF. V is TRBV5-1 and J is TRBJ1-6; D is unclear. This CDR3 has 14 residues. The V end lost 0 bases, the J end lost 10 bases, and 11 bases lay between the germline ends. Per the germline V gene, CDR1 is SGHRS and CDR2 is YFSETQ.

The chain links TRBV18 to TRBJ2-1, with 9 nucleotides matching TRBD1. Losses at the gene ends were 1 base for V and 7 bases for J; bases not matched to a gene: 8. The CDR3 loop spans 16 amino acids. CDR1 is KGHSH, CDR2 LQKENI, per germline. CDR3 sequence reads: CASSPRQQGARNEQFF. The CDR3 DNA sequence: TGTGCCAGCTCACCACGTCAACAGGGGGCTAGGAATGAGCAGTTCTTC. The whole variable domain, remainder taken from reference TRBV18 and TRBJ2-1, is NAGVMQNPRHLVRRRGQEARLRCSPMKGHSHVYWYRQLPEEGLKFMVYLQKENIIDESGMPKERFSAEFPKEGPSILRIQQVVRGDSAAYFCASSPRQQGARNEQFFGPGTRLTVL.

The rearrangement links TRBV7-3 to TRBJ2-5; D is undetermined. CDR3 length: 13 amino acids. V was shortened by 0 bases and J by 5 bases, with 7 bases between the two germline ends. Germline loops: CDR1 SGHTA, CDR2 FQGTGA. In DNA, the CDR3 is TGTGCCAGCAGCTTAACCTCTACCGAGACCCAGTACTTC. Its protein is CASSLTSTETQYF.